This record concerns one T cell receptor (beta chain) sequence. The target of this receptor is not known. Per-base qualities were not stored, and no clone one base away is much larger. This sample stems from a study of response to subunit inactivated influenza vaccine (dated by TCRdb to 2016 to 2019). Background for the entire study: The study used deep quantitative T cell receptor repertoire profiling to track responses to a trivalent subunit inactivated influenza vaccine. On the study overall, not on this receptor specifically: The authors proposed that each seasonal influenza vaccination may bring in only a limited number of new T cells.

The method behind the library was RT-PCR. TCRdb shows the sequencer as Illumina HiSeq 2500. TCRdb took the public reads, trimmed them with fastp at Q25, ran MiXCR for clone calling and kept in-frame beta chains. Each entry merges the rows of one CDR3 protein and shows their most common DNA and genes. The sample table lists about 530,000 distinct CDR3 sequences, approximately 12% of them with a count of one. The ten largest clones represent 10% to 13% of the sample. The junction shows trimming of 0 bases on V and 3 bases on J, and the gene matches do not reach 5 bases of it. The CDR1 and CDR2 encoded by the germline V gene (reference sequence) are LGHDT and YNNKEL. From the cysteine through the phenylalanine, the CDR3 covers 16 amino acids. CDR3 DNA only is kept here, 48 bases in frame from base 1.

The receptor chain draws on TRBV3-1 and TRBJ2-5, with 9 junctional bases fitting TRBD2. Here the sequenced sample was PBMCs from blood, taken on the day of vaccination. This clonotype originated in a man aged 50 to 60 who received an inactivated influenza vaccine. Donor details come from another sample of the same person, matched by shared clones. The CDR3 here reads CASSQERLAVKETQYF. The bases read TGTGCCAGCAGCCAAGAGAGACTAGCGGTGAAAGAGACCCAGTACTTC.